One and the same sample provided the 5 T cell receptor beta chains below, sequenced in a study of regulatory T cells in long-lasting Graves disease. Arm-PCR of CDR3 regions and iRepertoire HTBI primers were used to build TCR beta libraries. TCRdb recomputed calls from the multiplex PCR reads with MiXCR, one row per CDR3 protein. The top ten hold about 15% of the sample, which has about 450,000 distinct CDR3 sequences, approximately 15% seen once. Time point denoted: newly diagnosed GD, antithyroid drugs for less than 3 months. Researchers made the TCR library from RNA that was extracted from PBMCs. The sample was also reused in another study, on T cells in Graves' hyperthyroidism and ophthalmopathy.

The sample consisted of peripheral blood mononuclear cells (PBMCs), taken at new diagnosis, from a patient treated with antithyroid drugs. Source of these receptors: a woman in her forties or fifties with Graves disease.

The chain has TRBV7-9 and TRBJ1-5; weak D call: TRBD1 (5 bases). Germline CDR1 SEHNR, CDR2 FQNEAQ (reference sequence). V was shortened by 2 bases and J by 9 bases, with 17 bases between the two germline ends. The CDR3 length is 15 residues. The CDR3 loop reads CASSLQGGPSSPQHF. CDR3 coding DNA: TGTGCCAGCAGCTTACAGGGAGGGCCTTCATCGCCCCAGCATTTT.

This clonotype has just one count. Being one base from a much bigger clone, this may be a read error. The chain joins TRBV11-2 to TRBJ2-7, with TRBD1 identical over 9 bases. Germline loops: CDR1 SGHAT, CDR2 FQNNGV. The CDR3 extends over 15 amino acids. CDR3 nucleotide sequence: TGTGCCAGCAGAAAAACCGGGACAGGGAGACTCGAGCAGCACTTC. Amino acids: CASRKTGTGRLEQHF. Full variable domain (rest looked up from reference TRBV11-2 and TRBJ2-7): EAGVAQSPRYKIIEKRQSVAFWCNPISGHATLYWYQQILGQGPKLLIQFQNNGVVDDSQLPKDRFSAERLKGVDSTLKIQPAKLEDSAVYLCASRKTGTGRLEQHFGPGTRLTVT.

There are a few counts of this clonotype. The genes are TRBV7-9 and TRBJ2-1; 12 nucleotides agree with TRBD2. J was trimmed by 9 bases and V by 2 bases; bases with no gene match: 14. The CDR3 contains 18 residues. Germline V gene lookup returns CDR1 SEHNR and CDR2 FQNEAQ (reference sequence). Written as DNA, the CDR3 is TGTGCCAGCAGCTTAACCTCCCGGCCTAGCGGGAGGGCCGGTGAGCAGTTCTTC. This codes for CASSLTSRPSGRAGEQFF.

This clonotype was detected ten times or more. The chain carries TRBV5-1 and TRBJ2-1; TRBD1 or TRBD2 may be the D gene (5 bases each). The CDR3 sequence is 13 residues long. V was clipped by 0 bases and J by 11 bases, with 12 bases between them. The germline V gene has CDR1 SGHRS and CDR2 YFSETQ. DNA of the CDR3: TGCGCCAGCAGCTTGGCCCCGGGACGGCAGCAGTTCTTC. Its translation: CASSLAPGRQQFF.

This clonotype showed up many times. The V and J genes are TRBV12-3 or TRBV12-4 and TRBJ2-7; D possibly corresponds to TRBD1 (5 bases). Trimming stripped 5 bases from V and 4 bases from J, with 9 bases between. The CDR3 sequence is 12 residues long. The CDR3 sequence is CASSRQPYEQYF. CDR3 nucleotides: TGTGCCAGCAGTAGACAGCCTTACGAGCAGTACTTC.